This T cell receptor (beta chain) was documented in a study of T cell repertoires in cytomegalovirus infection. Study-level information: Researchers turned to recently identified HLA-C-restricted CMV epitopes as well as well-studied HLA-B-restricted ones. It can be stated that public TCR beta signatures indicated CMV infection as well as a matching HLA type. Study observations and caveats: Ex vivo, HLA-C-restricted CMV-specific TCR beta clonotypes prevailed over the rest of the response. Of the TCR beta families, the public ones yielded a cumulative frequency that identified carriers of CMV plus the relevant HLA.

This clonotype came up many times. The antigen is unknown. In TCRdb, the reads were re-called with MiXCR into one record per CDR3 protein. This table has 250,000 to 300,000 distinct CDR3 sequences, roughly a fifth appearing once. Deletions cut 4 bases from V and 5 bases from J, with 11 bases between. The CDR3 covers 13 residues. Per the germline V gene, CDR1 is SGHTA and CDR2 is FQGNSA. The sample here was cultured PBMCs, taken from culture after CMV antigen stimulation. This sequence originates from a human donor in good health (CMV status not recorded). Some clones in this sample may be carry-over from other donors' samples. The chain recombines TRBV7-2 with TRBJ2-5, with a possible D match to TRBD1 (6 bases). The CDR3: CASSSDRSETQYF. Here the CDR3 DNA reads TGTGCCAGCAGCTCAGACAGGAGTGAGACCCAGTACTTC.